A selection of T cell receptor beta chains follows, all from one sample in a study of identical twins. TCRdb reanalysed the 5' RACE reads using MiXCR and keeps one entry per CDR3 protein. Of about 220,000 distinct CDR3 sequences in the sample, 5.5% to 7.5% are singletons; the top ten hold less than 15%. These data are also associated with another study on T cells expressing NK-cell markers.

Sequenced: CD8+ T cells sorted from blood. These receptors all come from a woman under 30 in good health. Both conserved end residues are part of each CDR3. Each record gives: D gene, CDR3 length, V gene, J gene, clone size, CDR3 protein, CDR3 DNA. A D gene is named only where the DNA matches it firmly. Not all rows give a size; the values are once, few, many and, for expanded clones, a class.

>-|15|TRBV5-6|TRBJ1-6|few
CASSRGRLYNSPLHF
TGTGCCAGCAGCCGGGGACGGCTTTATAATTCACCCCTCCACTTT
>-|13|TRBV13|TRBJ2-1|-
CASSLGDGNEQFF
TGTGCCAGCAGCTTAGGGGACGGCAATGAGCAGTTCTTC
>-|15|TRBV6-5|TRBJ2-2|few
CASSFHRGGTGELFF
TGTGCCAGCAGTTTCCACAGGGGAGGGACCGGGGAGCTGTTTTTT
>TRBD1|15|TRBV13|TRBJ1-5|-
CASSFGTGMNQPQHF
TGTGCCAGCAGCTTCGGGACAGGGATGAATCAGCCCCAGCATTTT
>-|14|TRBV12-3/TRBV12-4|TRBJ2-7|-
CASSLGFTSDEQYF
TGTGCCAGCAGTTTGGGGTTTACTTCCGACGAGCAGTACTTC
>TRBD2|15|TRBV27|TRBJ2-1|many
CASYSSGIRVGEQFF
TGTGCCAGCTATTCTAGCGGGATAAGGGTCGGTGAGCAGTTCTTC
>-|11|TRBV20-1|TRBJ2-2|few
CSATLAGELFF
TGCAGTGCTACTTTGGCCGGGGAGCTGTTTTTT
>TRBD1|14|TRBV20-1|TRBJ2-1|few
CSASDRVSYNEQFF
TGCAGTGCTTCGGACAGGGTCAGTTACAATGAGCAGTTCTTC
>TRBD2|14|TRBV20-1|TRBJ2-5|few
CSAPGGRALETQYF
TGCAGTGCCCCCGGCGGGAGGGCTTTAGAGACCCAGTACTTC
>TRBD2|13|TRBV7-9|TRBJ2-1|many
CASSLGLAGALLF
TGTGCCAGCAGCCTAGGACTAGCGGGGGCCCTACTCTTC
>TRBD1|16|TRBV19|TRBJ1-2|few
CASSIDGTGWNYGYTF
TGTGCCAGTAGTATAGACGGGACAGGGTGGAACTATGGCTACACCTTC
>-|16|TRBV12-3/TRBV12-4|TRBJ2-3|many
CASSLWDVRPTDTQYF
TGTGCCAGCAGTTTATGGGACGTCCGACCCACAGATACGCAGTATTTT
>TRBD1|14|TRBV25-1|TRBJ2-2|few
CASRQGPNTGELFF
TGTGCCAGCCGACAGGGACCGAACACCGGGGAGCTGTTTTTT
>-|13|TRBV12-3/TRBV12-4|TRBJ1-5|few
CASSFSINQPQHF
TGTGCCAGCAGTTTTAGCATCAATCAGCCCCAGCATTTT
>-|15|TRBV3-1|TRBJ2-7|-
CASSQGQWSSYEQYF
TGTGCCAGCAGCCAAGGACAGTGGAGCTCCTACGAGCAGTACTTC
>-|11|TRBV6-2/TRBV6-3|TRBJ2-1|few
CASRSSYEQFF
TGTGCCAGCAGAAGCTCATATGAGCAGTTCTTC
>TRBD2|14|TRBV29-1|TRBJ2-7|many
CSVTVAGVAGEQYF
TGCAGCGTTACCGTAGCGGGAGTCGCTGGCGAGCAGTACTTC
>-|11|TRBV6-5|TRBJ2-1|many
CATVRGNEQFF
TGTGCCACCGTGAGGGGGAATGAGCAGTTCTTC
>-|15|TRBV12-3/TRBV12-4|TRBJ1-2|few
CASSPEKGLTYGYTF
TGTGCCAGCAGCCCCGAGAAGGGGTTAACCTATGGCTACACCTTC
>TRBD1|19|TRBV6-5|TRBJ2-6|-
CASSYPPGQGGSGANVLTF
TGTGCCAGCAGTTACCCTCCGGGACAGGGGGGCTCTGGGGCCAACGTCCTGACTTTC
>TRBD2|16|TRBV12-3/TRBV12-4|TRBJ2-1|many
CASSPLAGVAYNEQFF
TGTGCCAGCAGTCCTCTAGCGGGAGTGGCCTACAATGAGCAGTTCTTC
>-|12|TRBV12-3/TRBV12-4|TRBJ2-7|many
CASSHQGNEQYF
TGTGCCAGCAGCCACCAGGGGAACGAGCAGTACTTC
>TRBD2|13|TRBV20-1|TRBJ2-7|few
CSATGTSSYEQYF
TGCAGTGCCACCGGGACTAGTAGCTACGAGCAGTACTTC
>-|14|TRBV7-9|TRBJ1-1|few
CASSPPVSNTEAFF
TGTGCCAGCAGCCCCCCAGTCTCGAACACTGAAGCTTTCTTT
>TRBD2|16|TRBV9|TRBJ2-5|-
CASSIWAGGMTETQYF
TGTGCCAGCAGCATATGGGCGGGAGGTATGACGGAGACCCAGTACTTC
>-|14|TRBV5-4|TRBJ2-7|-
CASSYGTTGYEQYF
TGTGCCAGCAGCTACGGGACAACCGGCTACGAGCAGTACTTC
>-|15|TRBV2|TRBJ2-7|-
CASSVVGQPNYEQYF
TGTGCCAGCAGTGTAGTCGGACAGCCTAACTACGAGCAGTACTTC
>TRBD1|14|TRBV12-3/TRBV12-4|TRBJ2-7|many
CASSLGTGGDEQYF
TGTGCCAGCAGTTTAGGGACAGGGGGCGACGAGCAGTACTTC
>-|14|TRBV9|TRBJ2-7|many
CASSPGRGSDEQYF
TGTGCCAGCAGCCCCGGTAGGGGATCTGACGAGCAGTACTTC
>TRBD1|14|TRBV5-6|TRBJ2-1|-
CASRTGSSYNEQFF
TGTGCCAGCAGGACAGGGAGCTCCTACAATGAGCAGTTCTTC
>-|13|TRBV29-1|TRBJ1-1|-
CSAVVAVNTEAFF
TGCAGCGCCGTCGTGGCTGTGAACACTGAAGCTTTCTTT
>-|10|TRBV12-3/TRBV12-4|TRBJ1-2|few
CASGGYGYTF
TGTGCCAGCGGGGGATATGGCTACACCTTC
>-|14|TRBV7-9|TRBJ2-1|-
CASNRPGGQNEQFF
TGTGCCAGCAATCGCCCGGGGGGCCAGAATGAGCAGTTCTTC
>-|14|TRBV3-1|TRBJ1-1|few
CASSQKVGGPEAFF
TGTGCCAGCAGCCAAAAAGTAGGGGGACCTGAAGCTTTCTTT
>-|11|TRBV30|TRBJ2-2|few
CAWRGTRELFF
TGTGCCTGGAGAGGGACCCGGGAGCTGTTTTTT
>TRBD1|16|TRBV15|TRBJ1-1|-
CATGKLLQGAKTEAFF
TGTGCCACCGGGAAGCTGCTACAGGGGGCAAAAACTGAAGCTTTCTTT
>-|15|TRBV7-2|TRBJ2-7|-
CASSYRQGGFYEQYF
TGTGCCAGCAGCTATCGACAGGGAGGCTTCTACGAGCAGTACTTC
>TRBD1|19|TRBV5-1|TRBJ2-3|-
CASSFLPQGDLVTTDTQYF
TGCGCCAGCAGCTTTCTTCCACAGGGGGACTTAGTTACCACAGATACGCAGTATTTT
>-|11|TRBV5-1|TRBJ1-1|few
CASSNGNEAFF
TGCGCCAGCAGCAACGGGAATGAAGCTTTCTTT
>-|12|TRBV11-2|TRBJ1-2|-
CASKIEVYGYTF
TGTGCCAGCAAAATCGAGGTCTATGGCTACACCTTC
>-|22|TRBV3-1|TRBJ2-6|few
CASSDEGTIGRELFSGANVLTF
TGTGCCAGCAGCGATGAAGGGACGATCGGAAGGGAACTCTTCTCTGGGGCCAACGTCCTGACTTTC
>TRBD1|13|TRBV12-3/TRBV12-4|TRBJ2-7|few
CASSFGTAAGQYF
TGTGCCAGCAGTTTTGGGACAGCGGCTGGGCAGTACTTC
>-|18|TRBV21-1|TRBJ2-5|-
CASSKEKGLAEPQETQYF
TGTGCCAGCAGCAAAGAAAAGGGACTAGCGGAGCCCCAAGAGACCCAGTACTTC
>-|14|TRBV7-9|TRBJ2-5|many
CASSLVSLQETQYF
TGTGCCAGCAGCTTAGTCAGCCTCCAAGAGACCCAGTACTTC
>TRBD1|16|TRBV11-2|TRBJ1-2|-
CASSFRTGHVSGGYTF
TGTGCCAGCAGCTTCAGGACAGGGCATGTCTCGGGTGGCTACACCTTC
>TRBD1|14|TRBV6-2/TRBV6-3|TRBJ1-2|-
CASGQGDEAYGYTF
TGTGCCAGCGGACAGGGCGACGAGGCCTATGGCTACACCTTC